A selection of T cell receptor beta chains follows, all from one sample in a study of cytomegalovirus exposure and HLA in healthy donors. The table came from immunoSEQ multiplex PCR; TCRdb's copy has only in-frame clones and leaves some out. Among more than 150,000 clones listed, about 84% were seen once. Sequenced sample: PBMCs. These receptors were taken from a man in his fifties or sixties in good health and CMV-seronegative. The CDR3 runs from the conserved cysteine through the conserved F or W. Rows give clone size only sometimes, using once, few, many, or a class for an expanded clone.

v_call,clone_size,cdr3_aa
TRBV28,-,CASRGGFNEKLFF
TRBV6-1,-,CASSQGAFYTSSYNSPLHF
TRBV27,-,CASSPTGGNYGYTF
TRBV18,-,CASSPPGHSAGNTIYF
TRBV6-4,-,CASSLYPGTPSTDTQYF
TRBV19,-,CASSIGGGSYNEQFF
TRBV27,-,CASSLSQGYEQYF
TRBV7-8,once,CASSPGTGGIGETQYF
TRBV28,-,CASSLTTVFQPQHF
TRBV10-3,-,CATGQGMSPLHF
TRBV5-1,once,CASSLASKTGDSYEQYF
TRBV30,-,CAWSQGLSTGELFF
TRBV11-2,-,CASSLGVGDWDEQYF
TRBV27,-,CASTPRGGRNSPLHF